Below, 6 T cell receptor beta chains from the same sample are listed, as sequenced in a study of regulatory T cells in long-lasting Graves disease. As to time point: persistent/refractory GD, antithyroid drugs over 5 years with positive TRAb. The TCR library was prepared using RNA isolated from PBMCs. Researchers made TCR beta libraries by using iRepertoire HTBI primers and running Arm-PCR on CDR3 regions. TCRdb ran MiXCR on the multiplex PCR reads and lists one entry per CDR3 protein. The sample records some 340,000 distinct CDR3 sequences, roughly 25% being singletons. The sequencing used peripheral blood mononuclear cells (PBMCs), collected when the disease was refractory, from a patient treated with antithyroid drugs. These receptors were obtained from a woman between 40 and 50 years old with Graves disease.

This clonotype showed up many times. The chain employs TRBV20-1 and TRBJ1-1; D perhaps matches TRBD1 (5 bases). CDR3 length equals 14 residues. V gave up 1 base and J gave up 0 bases, with 9 bases separating them. Germline V CDR1 and CDR2: DFQATT, SNEGSKA (reference sequence). The CDR3 DNA reads as TGCAGTGCTAGAGGACAGCCTTTGAACACTGAAGCTTTCTTT. It encodes CSARGQPLNTEAFF.

This clonotype has at least ten counts. The chain carries TRBV6-1 and TRBJ1-1; D is ambiguous. Trimming shortened V by 5 bases and J by 10 bases, and 11 bases separated the two germline ends. CDR3 length: 11 residues. The germline V gene has CDR1 MNHNS and CDR2 SASEGT. The CDR3 sequence is CASSQEIRAFF. The DNA of the CDR3 is TGTGCCAGCAGTCAGGAAATTCGAGCTTTCTTT.

Only a few counts were recorded for this clonotype. V and J are TRBV6-1 and TRBJ1-4, with D perhaps matching TRBD1 (5 bases). Germline CDR1 reads MNHNS; CDR2 reads SASEGT. This CDR3 region has 17 residues. Trimming left V 6 bases short and J 10 bases short, with 27 bases between. Here the CDR3 reads CASSRSEASGGRGKLFF. As DNA, the CDR3 is TGTGCCAGCAGCCGTTCGGAAGCTTCGGGAGGGAGGGGAAAACTGTTTTTT.

This clonotype occurred many times. V gene TRBV12-3 or TRBV12-4 combines with J gene TRBJ2-5; 9 bases are a match to TRBD2. Trimming at V came to 6 bases and at J to 3 bases, leaving 11 bases not matched to a gene. This CDR3 has 16 residues. The CDR3 sequence is CASSPSKRGEKETQYF. The CDR3 bases are TGTGCCAGCAGCCCCTCAAAGCGGGGGGAAAAAGAGACCCAGTACTTC.

This clonotype was counted ten times or more. The gene calls are TRBV28 and TRBJ1-5, with TRBD1 as a possible D gene (6 bases). This CDR3 spans 15 amino acids. CDR1 is MDHEN, CDR2 SYDVKM, per germline. Deletions cut 3 bases from V and 6 bases from J, with 15 bases between. The CDR3 sequence: CASSLATGLGQPQHF. CDR3 nucleotide sequence: TGTGCCAGCAGTTTGGCCACAGGGTTGGGTCAGCCCCAGCATTTT.

This clonotype was found many times. CDR3 residues: CASSLGLGREKLFF. CDR3 in DNA: TGTGCCAGCAGTTTAGGTCTTGGGCGGGAAAAACTGTTTTTT. This chain links TRBV28 with TRBJ1-4; D remains ambiguous. Germline-derived CDR1 and CDR2 are MDHEN and SYDVKM. The V end lost 2 bases, the J end lost 8 bases, and 12 bases lay between the germline ends. CDR3 length equals 14 residues.